The TCR beta chain under discussion was sequenced for a study of T cell responses to AZD1222 COVID-19 vaccine. Measured with immunoSEQ multiplex PCR; TCRdb has only the in-frame clones, and not every one. The top ten clones hold approximately 7.2% of a sample with about 150,000 clones, around nine tenths of them seen once. CDR3 length: 16 residues. Germline CDR1 and CDR2: KGHSH and LQKENI. J gave up 1 base and V 2 bases, and 8 bases lay outside the gene matches. The TCR sequence derives from an adult who had recovered from COVID-19. The gene calls are TRBV18 and TRBJ2-7; 7 positions agree with TRBD2. The starting material was peripheral blood, obtained after recovery from COVID-19. The CDR3 sequence is CASSPRLTAGSYEQYF. The CDR3 DNA follows: TGTGCCAGCTCACCAAGGTTAACAGCGGGGTCCTACGAGCAGTACTTC.